The rows below give T cell receptor beta chains drawn from one sample of a study of early T cells in non-severe SARS-CoV-2 infection. Using its own MiXCR run on the 5' RACE reads, TCRdb lists one record per CDR3 protein. The sample yields about 56,000 distinct CDR3 sequences, about 15% seen once. Material: whole blood, obtained at baseline. Receptor source: an adult who was a healthcare worker with PCR-confirmed SARS-CoV-2 infection or an uninfected control (not recorded which). CDR3s include the opening cysteine and the closing phenylalanine or tryptophan. A D gene is named only where the DNA matches it firmly. Clone size is shown for a subset of rows, as once, few, many or a class of expanded clone.

V gene	J gene	clone size	D gene	CDR3 protein	CDR3 DNA
TRBV7-9	TRBJ1-1	-	-	CASRLPGGTLGTEAFF	TGTGCCAGCAGACTTCCTGGGGGCACGCTCGGCACTGAAGCTTTCTTT
TRBV6-2/TRBV6-3	TRBJ2-7	-	-	CASSHGSYEQYF	TGTGCCAGCAGTCACGGAAGCTACGAGCAGTACTTC
TRBV9	TRBJ1-3	-	TRBD1	CASSAGGADGNTIYF	TGTGCCAGCAGCGCAGGGGGGGCCGATGGAAACACCATATATTTT
TRBV11-2	TRBJ2-7	-	-	CASSFWARRTLSYEQYF	TGTGCCAGCAGCTTCTGGGCAAGGCGGACCTTATCCTACGAGCAGTACTTC
TRBV2	TRBJ2-2	many	TRBD2	CASSEVGPLLAGYSTGELFF	TGTGCCAGCAGCGAAGTGGGCCCTTTACTAGCGGGATACTCCACCGGGGAGCTGTTTTTT
TRBV27	TRBJ2-7	-	-	CASSLGGAASYEQYF	TGTGCCAGCAGTTTAGGGGGGGCGGCGTCCTACGAGCAGTACTTC
TRBV29-1	TRBJ2-5	-	TRBD1	CSVGTGAPQETQYF	TGCAGCGTTGGGACAGGGGCCCCCCAAGAGACCCAGTACTTC
TRBV20-1	TRBJ2-7	few	-	CSARQGYSYEQYF	TGCAGTGCTAGACAGGGGTACAGCTACGAGCAGTACTTC
TRBV7-6	TRBJ2-7	-	TRBD1	CASSPQGDEQYF	TGTGCCAGCAGCCCACAGGGGGACGAGCAGTACTTC
TRBV7-8	TRBJ2-7	-	TRBD1	CASSSTGSLNEQYF	TGTGCCAGCAGCTCGACAGGGAGTTTGAACGAGCAGTACTTC
TRBV3-1	TRBJ1-1	few	-	CASSHLVASEAFF	TGTGCCAGCAGCCACTTAGTAGCGTCCGAAGCTTTCTTT
TRBV10-3	TRBJ2-6	few	-	CAITGSTGANVLTF	TGTGCCATCACCGGGAGTACTGGGGCCAACGTCCTGACTTTC
TRBV13	TRBJ2-3	many	TRBD2	CASSFRTSGVPTDTQYF	TGTGCCAGCAGCTTCCGGACTAGCGGGGTGCCCACAGATACGCAGTATTTT
TRBV19	TRBJ2-3	-	-	CASSIAYVGSILDTQYF	TGTGCCAGTAGTATAGCCTATGTCGGGAGTATCTTGGATACGCAGTATTTT
TRBV3-1	TRBJ1-1	-	-	CASSPDLSGYTEAFF	TGTGCCAGCAGCCCCGACCTCTCTGGGTACACTGAAGCTTTCTTT
TRBV5-1	TRBJ2-1	few	TRBD2	CASSLPLKRLAGGYNEQFF	TGCGCCAGCAGCTTGCCCCTCAAACGACTAGCGGGAGGCTACAATGAGCAGTTCTTC
TRBV3-1	TRBJ2-7	few	TRBD1	CASSQRDRDYEQYF	TGTGCCAGCAGCCAAAGGGACAGGGACTACGAGCAGTACTTC
TRBV7-9	TRBJ2-7	-	-	CASSLRRDSYEQYF	TGTGCCAGCAGCTTAAGGCGGGACTCCTACGAGCAGTACTTC
TRBV18	TRBJ1-5	few	TRBD1	CASSPTGTQPQHF	TGTGCCAGCTCACCGACAGGGACTCAGCCCCAGCATTTT
TRBV5-1	TRBJ2-1	-	-	CASSHSRGTEPTSHNEQFF	TGCGCCAGCAGCCACTCAAGGGGGACTGAGCCCACGTCCCACAATGAGCAGTTCTTC